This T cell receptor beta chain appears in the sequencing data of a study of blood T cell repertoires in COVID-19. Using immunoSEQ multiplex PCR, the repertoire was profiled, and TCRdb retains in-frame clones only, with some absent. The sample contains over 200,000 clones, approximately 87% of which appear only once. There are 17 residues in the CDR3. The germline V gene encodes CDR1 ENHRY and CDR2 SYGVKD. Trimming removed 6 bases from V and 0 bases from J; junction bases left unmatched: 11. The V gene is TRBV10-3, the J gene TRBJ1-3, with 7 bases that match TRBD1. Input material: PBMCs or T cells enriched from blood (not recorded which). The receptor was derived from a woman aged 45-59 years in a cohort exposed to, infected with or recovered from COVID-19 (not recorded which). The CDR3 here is CAISPGQDRFSGNTIYF. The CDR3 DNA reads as TGTGCCATCAGCCCAGGACAGGACCGCTTCTCTGGAAACACCATATATTTT.